The source of this T cell receptor beta chain is a study of cytomegalovirus exposure and HLA in healthy donors. Study context: For the approximately 400 genotyped donors, roughly 81% fell within the Caucasian-associated ancestry cluster.

Notes on the study in general: A later analysis reportedly identified an Asian-associated ancestry cluster as carrying fewer N-insertions than the 666-donor mean. Sequencing probably produced one cluster of sequence variants that were highly shared.

Points on this clone: Its antigen is not identified.

The PCR made use of 60 Vbeta and 13 Jbeta primers. The protocol was immunoSEQ multiplex PCR, while the TCRdb copy is restricted to in-frame clones and leaves out a portion. The table has 150,000 or so clones, about 80% seen once; the top ten hold over 2%. Germline loops: CDR1 SGHTA, CDR2 FQGTGA. J lost 0 bases, V lost 2 bases, and 4 bases had no gene match. This CDR3 spans 15 amino acids. This TCR was sampled from a female donor in good health and CMV-seronegative. This chain joins TRBV7-3 and TRBJ2-7, with 7 nucleotides matching TRBD1. The sequencing sample was made of PBMCs. CDR3 nucleotide sequence: TGTGCCAGCAGCTTAGCCCCAGGGGGCTCCTACGAGCAGTACTTC. Protein sequence: CASSLAPGGSYEQYF.